This T cell receptor beta chain was sequenced for a study of CD8 T cells in Susac syndrome. General observations from the study: When the CD4+ T cell repertoires of patients with Susac syndrome were examined, they did not show any clonal expansion.

This clonotype was detected only a few times. The antigen remains unidentified. Sequencing of TCR beta was performed on blood CD8+ T cells and on blood CD4+ T cells. Random hexamers primed reverse transcription of about 0.45 to 1 ug RNA. TCRdb independently ran MiXCR on the immunoSEQ multiplex PCR reads; one entry per CDR3 protein. Of roughly 75,000 distinct CDR3 sequences listed, 93% are singletons. Trimming pared 1 base from V and 4 bases from J, leaving 5 bases between. This CDR3 has 12 amino acids. Germline V gives CDR1 MGHDK, CDR2 SYGVNS. The chain joins TRBV25-1 to TRBJ2-7; no clear D. Sequencing was done on a sample of CD4+ T cells from PBMCs. The clonotype comes from a human donor with Susac syndrome. The CDR3, as DNA: TGTGCCAGCAGTGAATTTCAATACGAGCAGTACTTC. It yields the protein CASSEFQYEQYF.